This T cell receptor (beta chain) derives from a study of graft-versus-host responses after intestinal transplantation. Study overall: Transplant recipients had multivisceral, liver-intestinal, or isolated intestinal grafts.

Study observations and caveats: Those patients showing graft-donor T cell macrochimerism displayed high graft-versus-host to host-versus-graft clonal ratios in allografts. Early after transplant, HvG declines were associated with peak levels of circulating GvH clones.

Stimulators, about 200,000 irradiated and violet-dye-labeled cells, were plated with about 200,000 CFSE-labeled responder cells. A sort after the reaction isolated proliferating CFSE-low CD3+CD4+ and CD3+CD8+ responders. Germline loops: CDR1 MNHEY, CDR2 SMNVEV (reference sequence). Trimming pared 0 bases from V and 7 bases from J, leaving 1 base between. The CDR3 is 11 amino acids. The repertoire was sequenced with immunoSEQ multiplex PCR; TCRdb's copy has only in-frame clones and lacks some. The data hold about 17,000 clones, with about two fifths observed a single time. This clone came up once. The chain carries TRBV27 and TRBJ2-1; D ambiguous. Sequences were derived from alloreactive CD8+ T cells from a mixed lymphocyte reaction culture, sampled before intestinal transplant. The subset is: CFSE-low proliferating T cells sorted from approximately 6-day pre-transplant mixed lymphocyte reaction (GvH or HvG direction). The sequence was obtained from a human patient who received an intestinal transplant. CDR3 in amino acids: CASSLSNEQFF. For the CDR3, the DNA is TGTGCCAGCAGTTTATCTAATGAGCAGTTCTTC.